Given below is one TCR beta chain in context. No cognate antigen has been identified for it. No per-base quality is available; no much larger clone lies one base away. This sample's time point label indicates: cycle 1 day 1 (C1D1), immediately before nivolumab initiation. All trial patients had relapsed after autologous stem cell transplantation, with cohorts A, B and C differing in prior brentuximab vedotin exposure. The trial cohort comprised around 60 patients with relapsed/refractory classical Hodgkin lymphoma whose best overall responses were complete response, partial response or progressive disease. In the multi-cohort phase II CheckMate 205 trial, trial patients received single-agent nivolumab. Best overall response was determined by an independent review committee according to the 2007 International Working Group response criteria. Trial PBMCs were obtained immediately prior to nivolumab initiation (C1D1) and on therapy at cycle 2 day 1 and cycle 4 day 1. Peripheral blood was collected in 8 mL Vacutainer Cell Preparation Tubes, from which PBMCs were isolated by centrifugation and then cryopreserved.

The Qiagen DNeasy kit was used to extract genomic DNA from unsorted PBMCs and from the negatively selected CD4+ and CD8+ fractions. TCR beta CDR3 regions were amplified by immunoSEQ multiplex PCR using primers annealing to V and J segments. A synthetic immune receptor repertoire was used to minimize amplification bias, and remaining bias was computationally removed after sequencing. Per the source publication's procedure: Repertoire diversity was quantified as the Shannon entropy index using custom Python scripts. Unsorted, CD4+ and CD8+ repertoires were analyzed separately, except for combined analyses in which CD4+ and CD8+ sequences were merged in silico. Clonal expansion was defined as at least a 2-fold frequency increase after treatment relative to C1D1, with a pseudocount of 0.5 for undetected baseline clones. Singleton clones were defined as clones with 0 or 1 copy at C1D1, and non-singleton clones were defined as clones with 2 or more copies. Clones expanded in unsorted samples were assigned a CD4+, CD8+ or unknown annotation through matching of protein sequences in sorted samples from the same patient. Diversity changes from C1D1 to C4D1 were tested in paired samples using Wilcoxon tests. Held by TCRdb, this immuneACCESS table contains in-frame sequences only and omits some clones. Under half of the omission traces to an unresolved V gene where checked; the cause of the rest is unknown. V, J and clone size derive from that table, while D and trimming were established from the DNA sequence. This sample gives about 97,000 clones in total; approximately 80% of them show up just once. Jointly, the top ten make up 9.5% to 15% of the sample.

V is cut back by 0 bases and J by 8 bases, with 13 bases in the junction unmatched. Counted from cysteine to phenylalanine, this CDR3 has 16 amino acids. The retained sequence is limited to the CDR3, 48 bases, with the frame set at the first base. CDR1 and CDR2 were assigned from the germline V gene as SGHTS and YDEGEE. The sample comes from a study of PD-1 blockade in classical Hodgkin lymphoma (TCRdb year 2020). Looking at the study overall: Nivolumab dosing was 3 mg/kg intravenously every 2 weeks, continuing until either disease progression or unacceptable toxicity. The study used CyTOF and TCR beta sequencing to define a peripheral blood immune signature of response to PD-1 blockade in classical Hodgkin lymphoma. Study-wide conclusions, independent of this receptor: By C4D1, a significant rise was seen in CD4+ TCR diversity but not in CD8+ TCR diversity (p=0.0027 vs p=0.16), and the rise was most apparent among complete responders (p=0.02). Baseline TCR diversity was reported as lower in newly diagnosed patients than in healthy donors, and lower still in relapsed/refractory patients. Baseline diversity similar to that of newly diagnosed patients was observed in trial patients achieving complete response, whereas significantly lower diversity was observed in partial responders and progressors. Lower diversity was seen in patients whose nivolumab began less than 1 year after ASCT, and these patients were left out of later analyses so that immune reconstitution would not confound the results. Only a single clinical trial cohort was studied, and what caused the repertoire differences, possibly disease activity or prior therapy, remained undefined.

Here the sequenced sample was peripheral blood mononuclear cells (PBMCs), taken at baseline. The sequence is built from TRBV5-8 and TRBJ1-2; 7 middle bases align to TRBD1. The receptor was derived from a human donor with classical Hodgkin lymphoma. Here is the DNA: TGTGCCAGCAGCTTGGGGACAGGATTAGGGGTTGAAGGCTACACCTTC. It is translated as CASSLGTGLGVEGYTF.